This T cell receptor (beta chain) was observed in a study of blood T cell repertoires in COVID-19. Across the whole study: PBMCs, B-cell-depleted T cells, or T cells were the source of the cDNA or gDNA that made up the material.

A remark on this clone: The same CDR3 can be traced to other DNA sequences in this sample.

Per germline, CDR1 SGHNT and CDR2 YYREEE (reference sequence). The CDR3 covers 15 residues. J was trimmed by 7 bases and V by 2 bases; bases with no gene match: 8. The Seattle patients, enrolled during active infection, were followed longitudinally. Profiled with immunoSEQ multiplex PCR; TCRdb holds only in-frame clones, not every one. Counted here are roughly 130,000 clones, 90% occurring once; the ten biggest clones make up around 4.6%. This sequence was found in a man aged 60-69 years with COVID-19, enrolled during active disease. Sequencing was done on a sample of peripheral blood. This chain connects TRBV5-4 to TRBJ2-1, with TRBD2 identical over 8 bases. In DNA form, the CDR3 reads TGTGCCAGCAGCTTAGAGGCGGGAGGAGGGAATGAGCAGTTCTTC. Protein: CASSLEAGGGNEQFF.